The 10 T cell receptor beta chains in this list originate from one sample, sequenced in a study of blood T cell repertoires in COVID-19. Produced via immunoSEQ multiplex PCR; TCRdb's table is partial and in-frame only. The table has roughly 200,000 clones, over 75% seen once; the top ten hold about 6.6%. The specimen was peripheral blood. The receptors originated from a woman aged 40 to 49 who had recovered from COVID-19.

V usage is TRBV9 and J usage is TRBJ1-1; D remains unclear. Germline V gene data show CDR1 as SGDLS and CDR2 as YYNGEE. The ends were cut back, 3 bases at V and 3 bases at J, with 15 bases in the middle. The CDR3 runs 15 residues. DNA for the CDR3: TGTGCCAGCAGCGCCTTACACAGAGATCACACTGAAGCTTTCTTT. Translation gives CASSALHRDHTEAFF.

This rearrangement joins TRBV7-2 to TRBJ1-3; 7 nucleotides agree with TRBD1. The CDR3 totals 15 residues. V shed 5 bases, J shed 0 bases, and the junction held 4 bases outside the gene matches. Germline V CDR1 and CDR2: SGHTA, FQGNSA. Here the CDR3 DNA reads TGTGCCAGCAGCCAAAGACAGGGCTCTGGAAACACCATATATTTT. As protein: CASSQRQGSGNTIYF.

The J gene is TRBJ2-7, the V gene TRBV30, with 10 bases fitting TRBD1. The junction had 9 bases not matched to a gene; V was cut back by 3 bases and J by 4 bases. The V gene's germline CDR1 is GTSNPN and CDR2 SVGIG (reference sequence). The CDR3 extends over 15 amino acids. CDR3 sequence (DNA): TGTGCCTGGAGACCGCCGGGACAGGGGCGGTACGAGCAGTACTTC. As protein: CAWRPPGQGRYEQYF.

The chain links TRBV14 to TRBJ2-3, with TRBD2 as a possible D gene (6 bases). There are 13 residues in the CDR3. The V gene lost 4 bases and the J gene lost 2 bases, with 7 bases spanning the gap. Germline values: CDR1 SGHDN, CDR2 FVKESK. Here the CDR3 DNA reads TGTGCCAGCAGCCGGCGGGACACAGATACGCAGTATTTT. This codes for CASSRRDTDTQYF.

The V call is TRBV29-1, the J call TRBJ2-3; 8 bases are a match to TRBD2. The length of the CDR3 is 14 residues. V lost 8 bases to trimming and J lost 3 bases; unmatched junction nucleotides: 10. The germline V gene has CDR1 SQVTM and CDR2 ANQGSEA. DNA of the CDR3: TGCAGCTTTAGACTAGCGCTTAGAACAGATACGCAGTATTTT. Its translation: CSFRLALRTDTQYF.

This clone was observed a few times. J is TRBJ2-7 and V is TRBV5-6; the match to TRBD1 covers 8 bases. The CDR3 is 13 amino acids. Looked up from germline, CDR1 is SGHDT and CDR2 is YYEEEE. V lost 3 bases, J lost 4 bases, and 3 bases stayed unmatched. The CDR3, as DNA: TGTGCCAGCAGCTACCAGGGGGCTTACGAGCAGTACTTC. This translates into CASSYQGAYEQYF.

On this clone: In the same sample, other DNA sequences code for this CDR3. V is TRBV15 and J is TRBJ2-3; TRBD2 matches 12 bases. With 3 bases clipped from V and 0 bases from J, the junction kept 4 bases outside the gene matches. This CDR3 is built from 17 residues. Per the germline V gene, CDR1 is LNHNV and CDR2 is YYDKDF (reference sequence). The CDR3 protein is CATSRGGTSGSTDTQYF. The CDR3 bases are TGTGCCACCAGCAGGGGGGGGACTAGCGGGAGCACAGATACGCAGTATTTT.

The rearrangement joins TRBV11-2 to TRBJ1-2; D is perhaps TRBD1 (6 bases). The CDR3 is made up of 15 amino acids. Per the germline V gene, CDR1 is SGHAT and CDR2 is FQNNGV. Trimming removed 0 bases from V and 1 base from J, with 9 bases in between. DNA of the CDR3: TGTGCCAGCAGCTTAGATTCCAGGGGTAACTATGGCTACACCTTC. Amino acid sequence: CASSLDSRGNYGYTF.

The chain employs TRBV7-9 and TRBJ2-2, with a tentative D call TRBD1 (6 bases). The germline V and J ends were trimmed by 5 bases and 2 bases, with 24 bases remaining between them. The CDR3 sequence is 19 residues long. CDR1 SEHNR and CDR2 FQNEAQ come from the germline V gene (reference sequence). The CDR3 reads CASSHDRSTGQINTGELFF. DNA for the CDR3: TGTGCCAGCAGCCACGACAGGTCGACGGGACAAATCAACACCGGGGAGCTGTTTTTT.

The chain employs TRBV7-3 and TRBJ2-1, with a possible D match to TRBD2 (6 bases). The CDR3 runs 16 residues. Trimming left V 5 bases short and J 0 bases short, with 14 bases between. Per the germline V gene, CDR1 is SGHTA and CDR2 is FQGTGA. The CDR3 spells CASSDLADSSYNEQFF. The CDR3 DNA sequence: TGTGCCAGCAGCGACTTAGCGGATAGCTCCTACAATGAGCAGTTCTTC.